A selection of T cell receptor beta chains follows, all from one sample in a study of monozygotic twins with inflammatory bowel disease. Reanalyzing the 5' RACE reads, TCRdb keeps one entry per CDR3 protein, without DNA. The listing records some 170,000 distinct CDR3 sequences. The sequenced material came from blood. The receptors shown here come from a human donor with ulcerative colitis or Crohn's disease, or a healthy co-twin of an affected twin (not recorded which). The CDR3 runs from the conserved cysteine through the conserved F or W. Fields, in order: J gene, V gene, CDR3 protein.

J gene: TRBJ2-5
V gene: TRBV7-9
CDR3 protein: CASSLGLAGGPSETQYF

J gene: TRBJ2-1
V gene: TRBV4-2
CDR3 protein: CASSEGHQTYNEQFF

J gene: TRBJ2-2
V gene: TRBV18
CDR3 protein: CASSPGSANTGELFF

J gene: TRBJ2-7
V gene: TRBV5-1
CDR3 protein: CASSLVPTYEQYF

J gene: TRBJ2-3
V gene: TRBV5-1
CDR3 protein: CASSGGSTDTQYF

J gene: TRBJ1-2
V gene: TRBV29-1
CDR3 protein: CSVSDRVYGYTF

J gene: TRBJ2-2
V gene: TRBV20-1
CDR3 protein: CSATEGYSGRTGELFF

J gene: TRBJ2-1
V gene: TRBV7-9
CDR3 protein: CASSWGDEQFF

J gene: TRBJ1-1
V gene: TRBV18
CDR3 protein: CASSPQRDTWNTEAFF

J gene: TRBJ2-7
V gene: TRBV12-3/TRBV12-4
CDR3 protein: CASSPLPGQKSSYEQYF

J gene: TRBJ1-4
V gene: TRBV18
CDR3 protein: CASSPPRGSTNEKLFF

J gene: TRBJ2-7
V gene: TRBV7-2
CDR3 protein: CASSLVGSGTREQYF

J gene: TRBJ2-4
V gene: TRBV6-5
CDR3 protein: CASSYWAGLAKNIQYF

J gene: TRBJ2-5
V gene: TRBV6-5
CDR3 protein: CASSYSQGWETQYF

J gene: TRBJ1-3
V gene: TRBV4-2
CDR3 protein: CASSQDNKFGNTIYF

J gene: TRBJ2-7
V gene: TRBV7-2
CDR3 protein: CASSPWRAGEQYF

J gene: TRBJ2-4
V gene: TRBV11-2
CDR3 protein: CASSLLFQRVLAKNIQYF

J gene: TRBJ1-3
V gene: TRBV7-9
CDR3 protein: CASSAVVGSGNTIYF

J gene: TRBJ2-7
V gene: TRBV5-1
CDR3 protein: CASSLGTSGLEQYF

J gene: TRBJ2-3
V gene: TRBV7-9
CDR3 protein: CASSPRNQIGGTDTQYF

J gene: TRBJ1-5
V gene: TRBV20-1
CDR3 protein: CSARQGAREPQHF

J gene: TRBJ2-5
V gene: TRBV4-3
CDR3 protein: CASSHRGTGAQTQYF

J gene: TRBJ2-1
V gene: TRBV7-8
CDR3 protein: CASSLAQASTQEQFF

J gene: TRBJ1-1
V gene: TRBV29-1
CDR3 protein: CSVERGTDTEAFF

J gene: TRBJ2-2
V gene: TRBV10-1
CDR3 protein: CASSESLREGRGTGELFF

J gene: TRBJ2-7
V gene: TRBV3-1
CDR3 protein: CASSPRWGGDGHEQYF

J gene: TRBJ1-1
V gene: TRBV14
CDR3 protein: CASSLRDRGHGTEAFF

J gene: TRBJ2-6
V gene: TRBV12-3/TRBV12-4
CDR3 protein: CASTPGPRGGANVLTF

J gene: TRBJ2-7
V gene: TRBV21-1
CDR3 protein: CASSRGNEQYF

J gene: TRBJ1-2
V gene: TRBV12-3/TRBV12-4
CDR3 protein: CASSLGGSDGYTF

J gene: TRBJ2-7
V gene: TRBV10-3
CDR3 protein: CAIRGGPAYEQYF

J gene: TRBJ1-3
V gene: TRBV5-8
CDR3 protein: CASSPRTGEGFGNTIYF

J gene: TRBJ1-5
V gene: TRBV27
CDR3 protein: CASSTGPAPNQPQHF

J gene: TRBJ2-7
V gene: TRBV23-1
CDR3 protein: CASSQTGGSYEQYF

J gene: TRBJ2-1
V gene: TRBV19
CDR3 protein: CASLPGQGYNEQFF

J gene: TRBJ2-1
V gene: TRBV24-1
CDR3 protein: CATSDRGDEQFF

J gene: TRBJ2-1
V gene: TRBV12-3/TRBV12-4
CDR3 protein: CASTPGQGINEQFF

J gene: TRBJ2-5
V gene: TRBV7-9
CDR3 protein: CASSLSRSNQYF

J gene: TRBJ2-7
V gene: TRBV4-1
CDR3 protein: CASSQGAATSGIPYEQYF

J gene: TRBJ2-7
V gene: TRBV7-6
CDR3 protein: CASSLGRAENAYEQYF